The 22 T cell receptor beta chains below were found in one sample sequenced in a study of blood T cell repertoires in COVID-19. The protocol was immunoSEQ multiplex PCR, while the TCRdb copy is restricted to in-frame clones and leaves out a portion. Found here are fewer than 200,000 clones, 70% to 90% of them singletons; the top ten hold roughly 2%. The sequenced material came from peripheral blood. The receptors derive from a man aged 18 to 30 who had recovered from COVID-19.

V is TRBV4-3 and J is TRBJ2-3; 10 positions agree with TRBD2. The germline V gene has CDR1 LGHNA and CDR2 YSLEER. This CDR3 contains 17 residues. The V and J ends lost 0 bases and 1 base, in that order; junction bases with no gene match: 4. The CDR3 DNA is TGCGCCAGCAGCCAAGATCTCCTAGCGGGAGGCACAGATACGCAGTATTTT. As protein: CASSQDLLAGGTDTQYF.

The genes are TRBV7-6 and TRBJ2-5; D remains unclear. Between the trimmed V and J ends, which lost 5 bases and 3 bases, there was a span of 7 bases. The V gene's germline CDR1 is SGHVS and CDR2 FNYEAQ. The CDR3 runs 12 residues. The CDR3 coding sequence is TGTGCCAGCAGCCCGAGAGAAGAGACCCAGTACTTC. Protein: CASSPREETQYF.

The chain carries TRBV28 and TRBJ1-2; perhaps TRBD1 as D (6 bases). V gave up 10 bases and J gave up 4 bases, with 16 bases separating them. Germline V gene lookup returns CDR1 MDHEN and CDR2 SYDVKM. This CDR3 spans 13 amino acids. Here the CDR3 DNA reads TGTGCCACCTCGGACAGTCTAGGCTATGGCTACACCTTC. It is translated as CATSDSLGYGYTF.

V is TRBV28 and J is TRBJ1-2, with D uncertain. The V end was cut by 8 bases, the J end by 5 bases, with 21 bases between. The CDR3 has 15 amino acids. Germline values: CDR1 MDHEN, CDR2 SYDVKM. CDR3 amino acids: CASRLEGGRTYGYTF. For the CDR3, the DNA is TGTGCCAGCCGCCTCGAAGGAGGTCGAACTTATGGCTACACCTTC.

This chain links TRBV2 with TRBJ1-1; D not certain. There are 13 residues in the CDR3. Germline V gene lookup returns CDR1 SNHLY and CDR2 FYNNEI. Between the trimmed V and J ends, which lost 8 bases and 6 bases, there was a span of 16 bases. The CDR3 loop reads CASSLSVYAEAFF. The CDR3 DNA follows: TGTGCCAGCTCGCTCAGTGTTTACGCTGAAGCTTTCTTT.

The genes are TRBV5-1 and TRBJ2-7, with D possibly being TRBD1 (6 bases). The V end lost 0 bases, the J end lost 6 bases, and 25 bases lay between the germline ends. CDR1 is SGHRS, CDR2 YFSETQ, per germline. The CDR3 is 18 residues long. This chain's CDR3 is CASSLGGLRVSSQGEQYF. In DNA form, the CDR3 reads TGCGCCAGCAGCTTGGGGGGGCTGCGGGTATCCAGCCAGGGCGAGCAGTACTTC.

This CDR3 reads CASSSAGGAYNSPLHF. As DNA, the CDR3 is TGTGCCAGCAGCTCCGCCGGAGGGGCCTATAATTCACCCCTCCACTTT. The chain links TRBV5-6 to TRBJ1-6; D might be TRBD1 (5 bases). Germline CDR1 is SGHDT and CDR2 is YYEEEE. V lost 3 bases, J lost 2 bases, and 12 bases lay in between. The CDR3 totals 16 residues. Full variable domain (remainder filled in from reference TRBV5-6 and TRBJ1-6): DAGVTQSPTHLIKTRGQQVTLRCSPKSGHDTVSWYQQALGQGPQFIFQYYEEEERQRGNFPDRFSGHQFPNYSSELNVNALLLGDSALYLCASSSAGGAYNSPLHFGNGTRLTVT.

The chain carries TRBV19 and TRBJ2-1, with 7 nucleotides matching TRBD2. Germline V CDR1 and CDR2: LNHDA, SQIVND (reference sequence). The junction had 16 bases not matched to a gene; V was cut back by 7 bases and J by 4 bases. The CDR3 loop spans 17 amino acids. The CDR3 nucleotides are TGTGCCAGTACTCCAATCCCTGGGCGGGAGCCATACAATGAGCAGTTCTTC. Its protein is CASTPIPGREPYNEQFF.

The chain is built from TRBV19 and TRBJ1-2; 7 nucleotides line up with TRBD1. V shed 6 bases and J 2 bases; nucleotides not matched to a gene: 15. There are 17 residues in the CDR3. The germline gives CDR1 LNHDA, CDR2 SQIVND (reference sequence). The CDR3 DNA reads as TGTGCCAGTAGGAAAGACAGGGATTTTAGTGGCAACTATGGCTACACCTTC. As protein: CASRKDRDFSGNYGYTF.

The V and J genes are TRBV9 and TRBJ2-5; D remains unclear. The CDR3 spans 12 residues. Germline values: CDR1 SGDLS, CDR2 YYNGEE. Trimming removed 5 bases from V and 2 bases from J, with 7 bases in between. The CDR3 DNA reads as TGTGCCAGCAGTTCAGGTCAAGAGACCCAGTACTTC. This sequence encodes CASSSGQETQYF.

The CDR3 DNA follows: TGTGCCAGCAGCTTGGGAGGGTACCTCTCTGGAAACACCATATATTTT. Amino acids: CASSLGGYLSGNTIYF. The J gene is TRBJ1-3, the V gene TRBV5-6; D unclear. Germline V gives CDR1 SGHDT, CDR2 YYEEEE. The CDR3 has 16 residues. V was pared by 0 bases and J by 0 bases, with 10 bases between.

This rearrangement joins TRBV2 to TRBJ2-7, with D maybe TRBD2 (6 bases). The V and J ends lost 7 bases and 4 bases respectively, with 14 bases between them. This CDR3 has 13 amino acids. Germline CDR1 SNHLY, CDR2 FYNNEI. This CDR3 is CASKYGGSYEQYF. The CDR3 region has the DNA TGTGCCAGCAAATATGGAGGGAGTTACGAGCAGTACTTC.

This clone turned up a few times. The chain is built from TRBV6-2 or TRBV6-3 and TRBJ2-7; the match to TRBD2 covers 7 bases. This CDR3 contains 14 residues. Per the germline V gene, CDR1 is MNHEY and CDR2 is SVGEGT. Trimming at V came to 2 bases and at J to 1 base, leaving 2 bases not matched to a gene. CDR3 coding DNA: TGTGCCAGCAGTTACGCGGGAGTTTCCTACGAGCAGTACTTC. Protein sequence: CASSYAGVSYEQYF.

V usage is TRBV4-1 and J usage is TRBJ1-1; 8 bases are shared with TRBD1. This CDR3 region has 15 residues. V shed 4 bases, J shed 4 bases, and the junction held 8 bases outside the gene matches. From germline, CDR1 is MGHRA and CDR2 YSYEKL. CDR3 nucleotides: TGCGCCAGCAGCCGGGAGGACAGGGCCTCCACTGAAGCTTTCTTT. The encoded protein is CASSREDRASTEAFF.

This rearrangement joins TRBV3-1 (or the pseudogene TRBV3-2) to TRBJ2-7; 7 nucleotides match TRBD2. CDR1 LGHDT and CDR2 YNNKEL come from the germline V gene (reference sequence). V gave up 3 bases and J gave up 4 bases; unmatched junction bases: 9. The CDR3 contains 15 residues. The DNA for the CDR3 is TGTGCCAGCAGCCACGCGGGGGTCCCTCATTACGAGCAGTACTTC. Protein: CASSHAGVPHYEQYF.

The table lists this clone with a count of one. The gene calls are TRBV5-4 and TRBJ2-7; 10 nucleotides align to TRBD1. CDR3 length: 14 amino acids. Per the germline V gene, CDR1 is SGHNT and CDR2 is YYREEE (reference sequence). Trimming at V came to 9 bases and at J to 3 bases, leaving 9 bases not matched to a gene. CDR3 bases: TGTGCCACCGCCCGGGACAGGGGACTCTACGAGCAGTACTTC. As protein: CATARDRGLYEQYF.

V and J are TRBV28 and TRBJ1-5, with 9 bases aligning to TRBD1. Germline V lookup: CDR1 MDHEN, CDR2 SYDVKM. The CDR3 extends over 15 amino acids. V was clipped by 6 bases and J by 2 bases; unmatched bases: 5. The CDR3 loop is CASRTGQGGNQPQHF. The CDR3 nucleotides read TGTGCCAGCAGAACGGGACAGGGCGGCAATCAGCCCCAGCATTTT.

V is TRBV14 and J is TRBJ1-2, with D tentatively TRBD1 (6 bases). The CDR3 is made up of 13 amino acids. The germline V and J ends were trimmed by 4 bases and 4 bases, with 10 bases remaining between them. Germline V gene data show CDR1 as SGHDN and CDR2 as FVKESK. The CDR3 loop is CASSPGVSYGYTF. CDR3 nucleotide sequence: TGTGCCAGCAGCCCAGGGGTTTCCTATGGCTACACCTTC.

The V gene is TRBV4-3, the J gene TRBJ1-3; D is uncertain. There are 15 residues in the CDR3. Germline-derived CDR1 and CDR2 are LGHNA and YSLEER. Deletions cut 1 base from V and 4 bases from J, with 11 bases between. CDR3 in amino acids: CASSQAGFGGNTIYF. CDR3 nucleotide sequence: TGCGCCAGCAGCCAAGCCGGGTTTGGAGGAAACACCATATATTTT.

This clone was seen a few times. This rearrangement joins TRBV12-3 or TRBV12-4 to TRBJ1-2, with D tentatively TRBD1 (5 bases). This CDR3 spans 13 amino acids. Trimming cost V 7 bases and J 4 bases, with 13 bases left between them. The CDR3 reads CASTPGGSYGYTF. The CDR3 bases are TGTGCCAGCACCCCTGGGGGGTCCTATGGCTACACCTTC.

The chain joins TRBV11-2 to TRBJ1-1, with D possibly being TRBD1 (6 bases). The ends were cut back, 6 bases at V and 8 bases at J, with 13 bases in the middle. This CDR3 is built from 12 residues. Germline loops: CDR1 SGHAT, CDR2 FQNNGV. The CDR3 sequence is CASSTMGTEAFF. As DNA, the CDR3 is TGTGCCAGCAGTACCATGGGGACAGAAGCTTTCTTT.

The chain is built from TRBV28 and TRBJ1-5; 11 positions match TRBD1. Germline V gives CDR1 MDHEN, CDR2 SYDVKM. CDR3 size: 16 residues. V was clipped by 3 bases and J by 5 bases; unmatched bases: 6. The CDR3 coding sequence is TGTGCCAGCAGTTTGAATACGGACAGGGGGCATCAGCCCCAGCATTTT. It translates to CASSLNTDRGHQPQHF.